This TCR beta chain is from a study of blood T cell repertoires in COVID-19. Study details: Nucleic acid was either cDNA or gDNA, and it came from T cells, B-cell-depleted T cells, or PBMCs.

V gave up 7 bases and J gave up 1 base, with 19 bases separating them. CDR1 is WSHSY, CDR2 SAAADI, per germline. CDR3 size: 16 residues. In this sample, this clone turned up a few times. Participants were aged 18 to 89 years, lived in over 20 US areas, and enrolled virtually. Cohorts were assigned according to the clinical history that participants reported. Some clones are missing from TCRdb's copy, which holds only in-frame ones; the method was immunoSEQ multiplex PCR. Here the sample spans approximately 360,000 clones, around 87% being singletons. Material for sequencing was PBMCs or T cells enriched from blood (not recorded which). The chain recombines TRBV10-2 with TRBJ1-1, with D maybe TRBD1 (5 bases). The origin of this receptor is a woman in her 30s with acute COVID-19. The CDR3 sequence is CASIGHPFNSNTEAFF. CDR3 DNA sequence: TGCGCCAGCATAGGACACCCGTTCAACTCGAACACTGAAGCTTTCTTT.